The source of this T cell receptor (beta chain) is a study of T-cell memory formation after mild COVID-19. Looking at the study overall: TCR clusters were mostly donor specific.

Each CDR3 protein gets one entry after TCRdb re-called the 5' RACE reads with MiXCR. Altogether 300,000 to 350,000 distinct CDR3 sequences are present, roughly 19% being singletons, with the ten largest covering 20% to 25%. Ten or more counts support this clonotype. The sequenced material came from PBMCs or a T cell subset sorted from them (not recorded which). The source is a man aged 18 to 29 who had mild COVID-19 (a few samples of this study predate the infection). Cell type and time point are not known.

The DNA for the CDR3 is TGTGCCAGCTCCACCCGACAGGGGGAAAGCTACACCTTC. Amino acid sequence: CASSTRQGESYTF. The chain recombines TRBV7-9 with TRBJ1-2, with TRBD1 matching 9 bases. CDR3 length: 13 amino acids. The germline V gene has CDR1 SEHNR and CDR2 FQNEAQ (reference sequence). V trimming: 8 bases; J trimming: 9 bases; junction bases outside the gene matches: 10.